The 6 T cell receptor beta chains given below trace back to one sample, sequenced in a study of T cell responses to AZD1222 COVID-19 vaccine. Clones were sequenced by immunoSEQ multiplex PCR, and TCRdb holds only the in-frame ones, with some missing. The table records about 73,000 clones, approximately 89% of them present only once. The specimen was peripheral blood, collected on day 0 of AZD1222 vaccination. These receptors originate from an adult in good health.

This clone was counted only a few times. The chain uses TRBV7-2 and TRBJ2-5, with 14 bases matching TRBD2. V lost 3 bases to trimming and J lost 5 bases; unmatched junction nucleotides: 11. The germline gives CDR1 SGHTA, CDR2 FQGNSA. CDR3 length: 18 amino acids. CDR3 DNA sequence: TGTGCCAGCAGCTTCCCGACCAGACTAGCGGGAGGGCGGGAGACCCAGTACTTC. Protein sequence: CASSFPTRLAGGRETQYF.

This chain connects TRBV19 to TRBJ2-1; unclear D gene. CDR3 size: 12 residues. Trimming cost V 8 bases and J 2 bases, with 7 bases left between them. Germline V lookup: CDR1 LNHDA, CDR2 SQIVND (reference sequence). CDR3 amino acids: CASGPTYNEQFF. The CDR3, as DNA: TGTGCCAGTGGACCAACCTACAATGAGCAGTTCTTC. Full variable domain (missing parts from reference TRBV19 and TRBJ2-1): DGGITQSPKYLFRKEGQNVTLSCEQNLNHDAMYWYRQDPGQGLRLIYYSQIVNDFQKGDIAEGYSVSREKKESFPLTVTSAQKNPTAFYLCASGPTYNEQFFGPGTRLTVL.

The DNA for the CDR3 is TGCGCCAGCAGCTTGGTTACTCGTCAAAATGAGCAGTTCTTC. The encoded protein is CASSLVTRQNEQFF. V gene TRBV5-1 combines with J gene TRBJ2-1; D uncertain. The CDR3 is made up of 14 amino acids. Trimming stripped 0 bases from V and 7 bases from J, with 11 bases between. Per germline, CDR1 SGHRS and CDR2 YFSETQ.

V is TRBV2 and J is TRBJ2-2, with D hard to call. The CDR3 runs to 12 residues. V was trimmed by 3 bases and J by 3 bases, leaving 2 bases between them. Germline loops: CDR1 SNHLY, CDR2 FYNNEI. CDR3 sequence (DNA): TGTGCCAGCAGTGACGACACCGGGGAGCTGTTTTTT. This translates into CASSDDTGELFF.

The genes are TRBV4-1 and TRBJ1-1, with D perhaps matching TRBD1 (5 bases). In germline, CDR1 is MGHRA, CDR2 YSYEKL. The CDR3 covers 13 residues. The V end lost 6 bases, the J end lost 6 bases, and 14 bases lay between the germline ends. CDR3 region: CASRLQGAAEAFF. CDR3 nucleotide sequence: TGCGCCAGCAGACTCCAGGGTGCCGCTGAAGCTTTCTTT.

The CDR3 region has the DNA TGTGCCAGCAGCTTTTCTAGCACAGATACGCAGTATTTT. Translation: CASSFSSTDTQYF. V and J are TRBV7-8 and TRBJ2-3; D remains ambiguous. The CDR3 has 13 residues. The ends were cut back, 3 bases at V and 0 bases at J, with 4 bases in the middle. Germline loops: CDR1 SGHVS, CDR2 FQNEAQ.